This T cell receptor beta chain comes out of a study of T cells in Graves' hyperthyroidism and ophthalmopathy. Many counts were recorded for this clonotype. The CDR3 is 14 residues long. The germline V gene encodes CDR1 DFQATT and CDR2 SNEGSKA (reference sequence). V was cut by 0 bases and J by 0 bases, with 8 bases left in between. Amplification targeted TCR beta CDR3 regions from RNA transcripts. The HTBI primer set drove a first-round RT-PCR of the TCR CDR3. TCRdb re-called the multiplex PCR reads through MiXCR, storing one row per CDR3 protein. The sample has approximately 600,000 distinct CDR3 sequences; around 15% are singletons.

Sequencing used blood. The rearrangement joins TRBV20-1 to TRBJ1-2; a weak D match, TRBD1 (5 bases). The origin of this receptor is a woman between 40 and 55 years old with Graves' ophthalmopathy. The CDR3 nucleotides are TGCAGTGCTAGAGATCGCAGGGCTAACTATGGCTACACCTTC. It encodes CSARDRRANYGYTF.